This T cell receptor beta chain was retrieved from a study of Ad26.COV2.S vaccination and SARS-CoV-2 variants. Study observations and caveats: Breadth, reportedly substantial, characterized the spike-specific CD8+ and CD4+ T cell responses after vaccination.

Points on this clone: The antigen remains undetermined.

Sample treatment: 15 to 20 received Ad26.COV2.S at low or high dose, single or two shots; about 5 received placebo; per-sample allocation not given. Specimen acquisition occurred on day 63 following the initial vaccine or placebo injection. An adult of 18-55 years in Boston served as donor. An Ad26 vector expressing Wuhan-strain SARS-CoV-2 spike served as the vaccine. Here immunoSEQ multiplex PCR was the method, and the copy in TCRdb shows in-frame clones only, minus some. The table lists approximately 300,000 clones, around four fifths of them singletons, with 2% to 2.5% in the top ten. The TCR was taken from a person between 18 and 60 years old who received the Ad26.COV2.S COVID-19 vaccine or a placebo. The sample consisted of peripheral blood, taken in a trial of Ad26.COV2.S vaccine versus placebo.

CDR3 nucleotide sequence: TGCGCCAGCAGTAGGACTAGCGGTCCCTACGAGCAGTACTTC. Encoded protein: CASSRTSGPYEQYF. The V and J genes are TRBV10-1 and TRBJ2-7; 10 bases line up with TRBD2. The CDR3 covers 14 residues. V lost 5 bases to trimming and J lost 2 bases; unmatched junction nucleotides: 3. Germline V gene lookup returns CDR1 WNHNN and CDR2 SYGVQD (reference sequence).